The present entry profiles one TCR beta chain with its context. Its antigen is still unknown. This entry belongs to a study of cytomegalovirus exposure and HLA in healthy donors. Study-wide results and limits: In most subjects, TCR beta sequences reportedly gave accurate predictions of HLA-A and HLA-B alleles. Later analysis identified a missense DCLRE1C variant that was linked to TCR beta V- and J-gene trimming. Presence/absence analysis assumed near-uniform sequencing depth across donors.

V was shortened by 4 bases and J by 1 base, with 7 bases between the two germline ends. This CDR3 spans 13 amino acids. Germline V gene lookup returns CDR1 SNHLY and CDR2 FYNNEI. All the people who gave samples were healthy bone marrow donors. PCR amplification relied on 60 Vbeta primers (plus 13 Jbeta primers). Produced via immunoSEQ multiplex PCR; TCRdb's table is partial and in-frame only. The sample lists 100,000 to 150,000 clones, around 70% occurring once. The receptor was derived from a human donor in good health. Sequenced sample: PBMCs. The chain recombines TRBV2 with TRBJ1-1, with unresolved D. Here the CDR3 reads CASSVTSNTEAFF. CDR3 DNA sequence: TGTGCCAGCAGTGTAACTTCGAACACTGAAGCTTTCTTT.